A selection of T cell receptor beta chains follows, all from one sample in a study of cytomegalovirus exposure and HLA in healthy donors. Method: immunoSEQ multiplex PCR; TCRdb's copy keeps in-frame clones and lacks some. The data show under 250,000 clones, 87% seen once. Sample: PBMCs. Receptors originate from a man aged 18 to 29 in good health and CMV-seropositive. The CDR3 runs from the conserved cysteine through the conserved F or W. Each record gives: V gene, clone size, J gene, D gene, CDR3 protein, CDR3 DNA. A D gene is named only where the DNA matches it firmly. Clone size appears in some rows only: once, few, many, or a class for an expanded clone.

>TRBV7-9|NA|TRBJ2-7|NA
CASSPTLLWEQYF
TGTGCCAGCAGCCCTACTTTGCTTTGGGAGCAGTACTTC
>TRBV5-6|NA|TRBJ2-7|NA
CASSLARDLGGYEQYF
TGTGCCAGCAGCTTGGCCAGGGACCTCGGCGGGTACGAGCAGTACTTC
>TRBV28|NA|TRBJ1-2|TRBD1
CASSLRRGLNYGYTF
TGTGCCAGCAGTTTAAGGAGGGGGCTAAACTATGGCTACACCTTC
>TRBV7-6|NA|TRBJ2-1|TRBD2
CASSFLAGEQANEQFF
TGTGCCAGCAGCTTTCTAGCGGGAGAGCAAGCTAATGAGCAGTTCTTC
>TRBV27|NA|TRBJ2-7|NA
CASSGTVGYEQYF
TGTGCCAGCAGTGGGACTGTGGGTTACGAGCAGTACTTC
>TRBV29-1|NA|TRBJ2-3|NA
CSARQGTDTQYF
TGCAGCGCCCGACAGGGCACAGATACGCAGTATTTT
>TRBV5-1|NA|TRBJ2-1|NA
CASSFLGPTAANEQFF
TGCGCCAGCAGCTTTTTAGGCCCCACGGCCGCCAATGAGCAGTTCTTC
>TRBV19|NA|TRBJ2-7|NA
CASSIKAAPYEQYF
TGTGCCAGTAGTATTAAGGCAGCACCCTACGAGCAGTACTTC
>TRBV30|NA|TRBJ2-5|TRBD2
CAWRGLAGYQETQYF
TGTGCCTGGAGGGGACTAGCGGGATACCAAGAGACCCAGTACTTC
>TRBV10-2|NA|TRBJ2-7|TRBD1
CASSESGQGAYEQYF
TGCGCCAGCAGTGAGTCCGGACAGGGTGCCTACGAGCAGTACTTC
>TRBV7-2|NA|TRBJ2-7|TRBD1
CASSAQTGSSYEQYF
TGTGCCAGCAGCGCCCAGACAGGGAGCTCCTACGAGCAGTACTTC
>TRBV6-5|once|TRBJ2-2|TRBD1
CASSPTGQVAGELFF
TGTGCCAGCAGTCCGACAGGACAGGTTGCCGGGGAGCTGTTTTTT
>TRBV7-9|NA|TRBJ1-5|NA
CASTQRTDQPQHF
TGTGCCAGCACTCAACGGACTGATCAGCCCCAGCATTTT
>TRBV18|NA|TRBJ2-7|TRBD1
CASSPNTGAYEQYF
TGTGCCAGCTCACCAAATACAGGGGCCTACGAGCAGTACTTC
>TRBV5-1|NA|TRBJ1-1|NA
CASSLILGQDEAFF
TGCGCCAGCAGCTTGATTTTGGGTCAGGATGAAGCTTTCTTT
>TRBV7-6|NA|TRBJ1-2|TRBD1
CASSPAGTGDGYTF
TGTGCCAGCAGCCCCGCCGGGACAGGAGATGGCTACACCTTC
>TRBV6-4|NA|TRBJ2-3|NA
CASSSGSHTDTQYF
TGTGCCAGCAGTTCCGGGAGCCACACAGATACGCAGTATTTT
>TRBV29-1|few|TRBJ1-1|NA
CSVLGQMNTEAFF
TGCAGCGTGCTCGGACAGATGAACACTGAAGCTTTCTTT
>TRBV2|NA|TRBJ2-1|TRBD2
CASSEGTSGAYNEQFF
TGTGCCAGCAGTGAAGGGACTAGCGGGGCCTACAATGAGCAGTTCTTC
>TRBV18|NA|TRBJ2-7|TRBD1
CASSISTGDNEQYF
TGTGCCAGCTCCATATCGACAGGGGACAACGAGCAGTACTTC
>TRBV27|NA|TRBJ2-5|TRBD1
CASSPRQGQETQYF
TGTGCCAGCAGTCCCCGACAGGGCCAAGAGACCCAGTACTTC
>TRBV4-3|once|TRBJ2-1|TRBD2
CASSQAFPGGSYNEQFF
TGCGCCAGCAGCCAAGCATTTCCGGGAGGGAGTTACAATGAGCAGTTCTTC
>TRBV7-9|NA|TRBJ2-1|NA
CASSLDQGPDNEQFF
TGTGCCAGCAGCTTAGATCAGGGACCCGACAATGAGCAGTTCTTC
>TRBV28|NA|TRBJ1-5|NA
CASNTGSGGNQPQHF
TGTGCCAGCAATACGGGCTCGGGGGGCAATCAGCCCCAGCATTTT
>TRBV28|once|TRBJ2-3|NA
CASRSEDTQYF
TGTGCCAGCAGATCGGAGGATACGCAGTATTTT
>TRBV7-2|NA|TRBJ2-7|NA
CASSLGRESYEQYF
TGTGCCAGCAGCTTAGGCAGGGAGTCCTACGAGCAGTACTTC
>TRBV7-9|NA|TRBJ2-6|NA
CASSPQGSGANVLTF
TGTGCCAGCAGCCCCCAGGGGAGCGGGGCCAACGTCCTGACTTTC
>TRBV27|NA|TRBJ1-1|TRBD1
CASRRGQENTEAFF
TGTGCCAGCCGGAGGGGGCAGGAGAACACTGAAGCTTTCTTT
>TRBV2|NA|TRBJ1-1|TRBD1
CASSAATGGSNTEAFF
TGTGCCAGCAGTGCGGCGACAGGGGGCTCAAACACTGAAGCTTTCTTT
>TRBV5-6|NA|TRBJ2-2|NA
CASSPATGELFF
TGTGCCAGCAGCCCCGCCACCGGGGAGCTGTTTTTT
>TRBV6-5|NA|TRBJ2-7|NA
CASSYSVGEGGEQYF
TGTGCCAGCAGTTACTCGGTCGGGGAAGGGGGCGAGCAGTACTTC
>TRBV7-6|NA|TRBJ2-1|NA
CASSSDIDYNEQFF
TGTGCCAGCAGCTCAGATATAGACTACAATGAGCAGTTCTTC
>TRBV5-6|NA|TRBJ1-1|NA
CASIPYPAEAFF
TGTGCCAGCATCCCCTACCCGGCTGAAGCTTTCTTT
>TRBV19|NA|TRBJ2-2|TRBD2
CASSIGTTTGELFF
TGTGCCAGTAGTATTGGGACTACCACCGGGGAGCTGTTTTTT
>TRBV5-1|once|TRBJ1-1|NA
CASLLGPRGPNTEAFF
TGCGCCAGCCTCCTAGGTCCTAGGGGACCGAACACTGAAGCTTTCTTT
>TRBV11-2|NA|TRBJ2-6|NA
CASSFSAGANVLTF
TGTGCCAGCAGCTTCTCTGCTGGGGCCAACGTCCTGACTTTC
>TRBV4-1|NA|TRBJ1-4|TRBD1
CASSQAGQGAANEKLFF
TGCGCCAGCAGCCAAGCTGGGCAGGGGGCGGCTAATGAAAAACTGTTTTTT
>TRBV4-1|few|TRBJ1-4|NA
CASSQAAGVNEKLFF
TGCGCCAGCAGCCAAGCGGCAGGAGTCAATGAAAAACTGTTTTTT
>TRBV5-1|NA|TRBJ2-5|NA
CASSLQGSQETQYF
TGCGCCAGCAGCTTGCAAGGCAGTCAAGAGACCCAGTACTTC
>TRBV4-1|once|TRBJ1-3|NA
CASSQGILGGVGNTIYF
TGCGCCAGCAGCCAAGGAATCCTTGGGGGCGTCGGAAACACCATATATTTT
>TRBV27|NA|TRBJ2-7|NA
CASRESAFYEQYF
TGTGCCAGCCGTGAGTCGGCCTTCTACGAGCAGTACTTC
>TRBV9|NA|TRBJ2-7|TRBD2
CASSVDPSGSSREQYF
TGTGCCAGCAGCGTAGATCCTAGCGGGAGTTCTCGCGAGCAGTACTTC
>TRBV5-6|NA|TRBJ1-4|NA
CASSLRATNEKLFF
TGTGCCAGCAGCCTAAGAGCAACTAATGAAAAACTGTTTTTT
>TRBV27|NA|TRBJ2-7|NA
CASSLGGSPGFGEQYF
TGTGCCAGCAGTTTAGGCGGGTCCCCAGGGTTTGGGGAGCAGTACTTC
>TRBV7-6|NA|TRBJ2-3|NA
CASSLGEGTDTQYF
TGTGCCAGCAGCTTAGGTGAAGGAACAGATACGCAGTATTTT
>TRBV6-5|NA|TRBJ1-3|TRBD1
CASSYSTGVGNTIYF
TGTGCCAGCAGTTACTCGACAGGGGTTGGAAACACCATATATTTT
>TRBV30|NA|TRBJ2-2|NA
CAWSNPVGELFF
TGTGCCTGGAGTAACCCGGTCGGGGAGCTGTTTTTT
>TRBV5-4|NA|TRBJ2-3|NA
CASSPKTGTDTQYF
TGTGCCAGCAGCCCGAAAACAGGCACAGATACGCAGTATTTT
>TRBV6-5|NA|TRBJ1-5|NA
CASTTGPNQPQHF
TGTGCCAGCACAACGGGACCCAATCAGCCCCAGCATTTT
>TRBV5-1|NA|TRBJ1-2|NA
CASSPLARTENYGYTF
TGCGCCAGCAGCCCGCTAGCCCGGACGGAGAACTATGGCTACACCTTC
>TRBV11-1|NA|TRBJ2-5|NA
CASSLGRLQETQYF
TGTGCCAGCAGCTTAGGTCGACTCCAAGAGACCCAGTACTTC
>TRBV6-5|NA|TRBJ1-2|TRBD1
CASGGTGSGYTF
TGTGCCAGCGGCGGGACAGGGTCTGGCTACACCTTC
>TRBV2|few|TRBJ2-7|TRBD2
CASSDSSGRLYF
TGTGCCAGCAGCGATTCCAGCGGGAGACTGTACTTC